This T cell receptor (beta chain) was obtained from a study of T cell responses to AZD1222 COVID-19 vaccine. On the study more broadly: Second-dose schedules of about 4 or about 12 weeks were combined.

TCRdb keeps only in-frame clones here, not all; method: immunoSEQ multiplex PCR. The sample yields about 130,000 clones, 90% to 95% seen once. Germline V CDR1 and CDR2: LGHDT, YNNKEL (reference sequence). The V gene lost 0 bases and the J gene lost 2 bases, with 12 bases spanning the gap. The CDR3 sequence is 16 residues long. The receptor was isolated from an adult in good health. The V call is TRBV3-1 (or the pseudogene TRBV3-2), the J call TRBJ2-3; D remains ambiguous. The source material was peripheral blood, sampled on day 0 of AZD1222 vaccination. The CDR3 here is CASSQDAFGPTDTQYF. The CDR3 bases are TGTGCCAGCAGCCAAGATGCCTTTGGACCCACAGATACGCAGTATTTT.